These T cell receptor beta chains were read from a single sample in a study of Tregs in tolerant kidney transplant recipients. Clones were sequenced by immunoSEQ multiplex PCR, and TCRdb holds only the in-frame ones, with some missing. The data show tens of thousands of clones, over 85% seen once. Sequenced material: CD4+ T cells from blood (PBMCs), taken 12 months after the transplant. These receptors were taken from a human patient who received a combined kidney and bone marrow transplant. These T cells may partly come from the graft donor. Each CDR3 is given with its conserved first and last residue. A D gene is named only where the DNA matches it firmly. A row's size may be missing; if present it is once, few, many or a size class.

d_call	clone_size	v_call	j_call	cdr3_nt	cdr3_aa
NA	NA	TRBV18	TRBJ2-7	TGTGCCAGCTCACAGGGAGGTATTGGCTACGAGCAGTACTTC	CASSQGGIGYEQYF
NA	once	TRBV7-9	TRBJ2-3	TGTGCCAGCAGCTTAACGGACAGGGAGGGTAGAGATACGCAGTATTTT	CASSLTDREGRDTQYF
NA	once	TRBV27	TRBJ2-2	TGTGCCAGCAGTCTCTCCGGGGCCGGGGAGCTGTTTTTT	CASSLSGAGELFF
NA	NA	TRBV11-2	TRBJ2-7	TGTGCCAGCAGCTTAGTAGTTACTACCGGGACAACCTTC	CASSLVVTTGTTF
NA	NA	TRBV5-1	TRBJ2-5	TGCGCCAGCAGCTGGGGGGGGGCGCGGGGACAAGAGACCCAGTACTTC	CASSWGGARGQETQYF
NA	NA	TRBV6-1	TRBJ2-7	TGTGCCAGCAGTCGGGACTTCCTAGCTTACGAGCAGTACTTC	CASSRDFLAYEQYF
NA	once	TRBV7-2	TRBJ1-1	TGTGCCAGCAGCTTAGCATACAAGAACACTGAAGCTTTCTTT	CASSLAYKNTEAFF
TRBD2	NA	TRBV19	TRBJ2-2	TGTGCCAGTAGTGGTAGCGGGGGCTCGAGCACCGGGGAGCTGTTTTTT	CASSGSGGSSTGELFF
NA	NA	TRBV4-1	TRBJ2-1	TGCGCCAGCAGCCAAGTTGTCTCTACGATCTACAATGAGCAGTTCTTC	CASSQVVSTIYNEQFF
TRBD1	few	TRBV10-3	TRBJ1-6	TGTGCCATCAGGCCCAACTCCGGGACAGGGGGCGCGGGGAGTTCACCCCTCCACTTT	CAIRPNSGTGGAGSSPLHF
NA	NA	TRBV11-1	TRBJ2-3	TGTGCCAGCAGCTCCCCCCTCTTCCTAGCACTGGATACGCAGTATTTT	CASSSPLFLALDTQYF
TRBD1	NA	TRBV10-1	TRBJ1-3	TGCGCCAGCAGAGGCCCCCGATATGACAGGGCGAACTCTGGAAACACCATATATTTT	CASRGPRYDRANSGNTIYF
TRBD1	NA	TRBV4-3	TRBJ2-7	TGCGCCAGCAGCCAAGGGACAGGGGCGAGCTACGAGCAGTACTTC	CASSQGTGASYEQYF
NA	NA	TRBV5-4	TRBJ2-3	TGTGCCAGCAGCTCGGAGGGCGGACCCACAGATACGCAGTATTTT	CASSSEGGPTDTQYF
TRBD1	NA	TRBV7-3	TRBJ1-1	TGTGCCAGCAGCTGGGACAGGGATTCAGGAGCTTTCTTT	CASSWDRDSGAFF
TRBD1	NA	TRBV5-1	TRBJ2-7	TGCGCCAGCAGCACCGGGACAGGGGTTGAGAACGAGCAGTACTTC	CASSTGTGVENEQYF
TRBD2	NA	TRBV5-1	TRBJ2-7	TGCGCCAGCAGCTTGGTAGCGGGGAACCACTACGAGCAGTACTTC	CASSLVAGNHYEQYF
TRBD2	NA	TRBV9	TRBJ2-2	TGTGCCAGCAGCCCAGGACTAGCTCATAGAGGGACCGGGGAGCTGTTTTTT	CASSPGLAHRGTGELFF
NA	NA	TRBV28	TRBJ1-5	TGTGCCAGCAGTTTAGGGCTGAGATATCAGCCCCAGCATTTT	CASSLGLRYQPQHF
TRBD1	NA	TRBV4-3	TRBJ2-2	TGCGCCAGCAGCCCACAATACGACAGGGGCCCTTTCGGGGAGCTGTTTTTT	CASSPQYDRGPFGELFF
TRBD2	once	TRBV11-3	TRBJ2-1	TGTGCCAGCAGCTTCGTAGCTAGCGGGACACGGCAGTTCTTC	CASSFVASGTRQFF
NA	NA	TRBV11-1	TRBJ2-3	TGTGCCAGCCTAGCGCTTAGCACAGATACGCAGTATTTT	CASLALSTDTQYF
TRBD2	NA	TRBV6-1	TRBJ2-1	TGTGCCAGCAGTGAACTAGCGGGGGTCTGGAGGAATTACAATGAGCAGTTCTTC	CASSELAGVWRNYNEQFF